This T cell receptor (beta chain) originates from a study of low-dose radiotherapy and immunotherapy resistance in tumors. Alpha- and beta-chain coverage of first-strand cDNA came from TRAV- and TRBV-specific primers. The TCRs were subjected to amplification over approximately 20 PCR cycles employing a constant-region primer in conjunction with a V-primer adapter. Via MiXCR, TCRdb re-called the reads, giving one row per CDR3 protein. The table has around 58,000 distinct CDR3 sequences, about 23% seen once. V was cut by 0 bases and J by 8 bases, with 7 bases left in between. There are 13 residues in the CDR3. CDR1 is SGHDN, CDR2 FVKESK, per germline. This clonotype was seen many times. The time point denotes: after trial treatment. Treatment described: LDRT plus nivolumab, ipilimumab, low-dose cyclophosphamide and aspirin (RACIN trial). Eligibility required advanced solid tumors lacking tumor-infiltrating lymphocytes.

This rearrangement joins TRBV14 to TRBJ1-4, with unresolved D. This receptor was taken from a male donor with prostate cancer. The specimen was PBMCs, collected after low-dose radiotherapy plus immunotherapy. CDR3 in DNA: TGTGCCAGCAGCCAAGACCCCGTGGAAAAACTGTTTTTT. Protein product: CASSQDPVEKLFF.